The 24 T cell receptor beta chains given below trace back to one sample, sequenced in a study of T cell repertoires and HLA-DP antigens. Sequencing was performed with immunoSEQ multiplex PCR; in TCRdb, only in-frame clones are kept and a portion is missing. The repertoire has about 73,000 clones, around four fifths of them found once; the top ten carry about 1.4%. These receptors are not linked to any known antigen. Sequencing was done on a sample of CD4+ T cells from PBMCs. The receptors come from a man between 60 and 70 years old in good health and CMV-seronegative.

The sample holds a few counts of this clone. The chain employs TRBV4-2 and TRBJ2-3; D gene ambiguous. The CDR3 length is 13 residues. Germline CDR1 reads LGHNA; CDR2 reads YNFKEQ. Trimming removed 0 bases at V and 8 bases at J, with 9 bases between. CDR3 bases: TGTGCCAGCAGCCAAGATGGGCCGGGTACGCAGTATTTT. It yields the protein CASSQDGPGTQYF.

Ten or more counts support this clone. This sequence joins TRBV5-4 and TRBJ2-1; D unresolved. Germline CDR1 SGHNT, CDR2 YYREEE (reference sequence). This CDR3 spans 15 amino acids. Trimming stripped 2 bases from V and 3 bases from J, with 12 bases between. CDR3 sequence (DNA): TGTGCCAGCAGCTTAGCGCACTTAGTCTACAATGAGCAGTTCTTC. Translated, it gives CASSLAHLVYNEQFF. The variable domain in full, completed from reference TRBV5-4 and TRBJ2-1, reads ETGVTQSPTHLIKTRGQQVTLRCSSQSGHNTVSWYQQALGQGPQFIFQYYREEENGRGNFPPRFSGLQFPNYSSELNVNALELDDSALYLCASSLAHLVYNEQFFGPGTRLTVL.

The V and J genes are TRBV15 and TRBJ1-4; 9 bases line up with TRBD1. The CDR3 loop spans 14 amino acids. Germline CDR1 is LNHNV and CDR2 is YYDKDF (reference sequence). After removal of 8 bases from V and 5 bases from J, the junction contained 6 bases not matched to a gene. CDR3 coding DNA: TGTGCCACCGAGCGGGACAGGGTGAATGAAAAACTGTTTTTT. This sequence encodes CATERDRVNEKLFF.

The chain has TRBV7-2 and TRBJ1-2; TRBD1 aligns across 9 bases. This CDR3 is 15 amino acids long. Trimming removed 7 bases from V and 7 bases from J; junction bases left unmatched: 13. The germline V gene encodes CDR1 SGHTA and CDR2 FQGNSA. The CDR3: CASNPRRGQGIGYTF. The CDR3 coding sequence is TGTGCCAGCAACCCCCGAAGGGGACAGGGCATTGGCTACACCTTC. Using reference TRBV7-2 and TRBJ1-2 for the parts outside the CDR3, the full variable domain is GAGVSQSPSNKVTEKGKDVELRCDPISGHTALYWYRQSLGQGLEFLIYFQGNSAPDKSGLPSDRFSAERTGGSVSTLTIQRTQQEDSAVYLCASNPRRGQGIGYTFGSGTRLTVV.

The chain combines TRBV7-2 with TRBJ2-3; D ambiguous. Germline V gene lookup returns CDR1 SGHTA and CDR2 FQGNSA. CDR3 length equals 17 residues. V was clipped by 1 base and J by 0 bases, with 14 bases between them. CDR3 residues: CASSLGPGAASTDTQYF. The CDR3 DNA reads as TGTGCCAGCAGCTTAGGCCCAGGCGCAGCTAGCACAGATACGCAGTATTTT.

The chain has TRBV9 and TRBJ2-5; TRBD2 agrees at 7 bases. V gave up 0 bases and J gave up 5 bases; unmatched junction bases: 4. The CDR3 is 14 amino acids. Germline-derived CDR1 and CDR2 are SGDLS and YYNGEE. CDR3 coding DNA: TGTGCCAGCAGCGTAGCTATCGGGGGGGAGACCCAGTACTTC. Translation: CASSVAIGGETQYF.

The CDR3 DNA reads as TGTGCCTGGAGTCGACAGGGTGGGTATGGCTACACCTTC. Amino acids: CAWSRQGGYGYTF. The chain uses TRBV30 and TRBJ1-2; 7 nucleotides line up with TRBD1. The trim removed 2 bases at V and 5 bases at J, leaving 5 bases unmatched. This CDR3 comprises 13 residues. CDR1 is GTSNPN, CDR2 SVGIG, per germline (reference sequence).

This clone was seen a single time. The chain has TRBV7-8 and TRBJ1-2; TRBD1 agrees at 7 bases. The length of the CDR3 is 14 residues. Germline V CDR1 and CDR2: SGHVS, FQNEAQ. After removal of 4 bases from V and 4 bases from J, the junction contained 6 bases not matched to a gene. Written as DNA, the CDR3 is TGTGCCAGCAGCTACCTGCGACAGGGCTATGGCTACACCTTC. It translates to CASSYLRQGYGYTF.

DNA for the CDR3: TGTGCCAGCAGCACGAGCGGAGTGAACACCGGGGAGCTGTTTTTT. Translating it yields CASSTSGVNTGELFF. The genes are TRBV7-9 and TRBJ2-2; D is possibly TRBD2 (5 bases). V lost 5 bases to trimming and J lost 1 base, with 11 bases between them. Looked up from germline, CDR1 is SEHNR and CDR2 is FQNEAQ (reference sequence). The CDR3 extends over 15 amino acids.

The chain uses TRBV14 and TRBJ2-7, with D perhaps given as TRBD1 or TRBD2 (5 bases each). Germline lookup yields CDR1 SGHDN and CDR2 FVKESK. This CDR3 comprises 17 residues. The V and J ends lost 2 bases and 2 bases respectively, with 19 bases between them. CDR3 region: CASSQRIDEGPPYEQYV. The CDR3 nucleotides read TGTGCCAGCAGCCAACGAATCGATGAGGGGCCTCCCTACGAGCAGTACGTC.

The CDR3 loop reads CASAAGGYNEQFF. CDR3 sequence (DNA): TGTGCCAGCGCAGCGGGGGGCTACAATGAGCAGTTCTTC. The V and J genes are TRBV5-6 and TRBJ2-1; 9 nucleotides match TRBD2. The CDR3 has 13 residues. Germline values: CDR1 SGHDT, CDR2 YYEEEE. Germline trimming cut 7 bases from V and 3 bases from J; bases unmatched to any gene: 2.

This chain connects TRBV7-9 to TRBJ1-1; D may be TRBD1 (6 bases). The V and J ends lost 1 base and 4 bases respectively, with 7 bases between them. Germline-derived CDR1 and CDR2 are SEHNR and FQNEAQ (reference sequence). The CDR3 spans 13 residues. The CDR3, as DNA: TGTGCCAGCAGCTTAGGGACAGTCACTGAAGCTTTCTTT. It codes for CASSLGTVTEAFF.

With respect to this clone: The same CDR3 arises from other DNA sequences in this sample as well. This chain links TRBV7-9 with TRBJ2-7, with 8 positions matching TRBD1. J gave up 2 bases and V 5 bases, and 2 bases lay outside the gene matches. The CDR3 extends over 13 amino acids. Per germline, CDR1 SEHNR and CDR2 FQNEAQ (reference sequence). The chain's CDR3 is CASSGQGPYEQYF. CDR3 nucleotide sequence: TGTGCCAGCAGCGGACAGGGCCCCTACGAGCAGTACTTC.

CDR3 residues: CASSLRRGVGETQYF. The CDR3 bases are TGTGCCAGCAGCTTACGACGGGGGGTTGGAGAGACCCAGTACTTC. The V gene is TRBV7-2, the J gene TRBJ2-5; TRBD2 aligns across 7 bases. Germline V gene lookup returns CDR1 SGHTA and CDR2 FQGNSA. Unmatched junction bases numbered 7, after V lost 2 bases and J lost 4 bases. The CDR3 loop spans 15 amino acids. The entire variable domain, with the rest obtained from reference TRBV7-2 and TRBJ2-5, is as follows: GAGVSQSPSNKVTEKGKDVELRCDPISGHTALYWYRQSLGQGLEFLIYFQGNSAPDKSGLPSDRFSAERTGGSVSTLTIQRTQQEDSAVYLCASSLRRGVGETQYFGPGTRLLVL.

The chain joins TRBV19 to TRBJ1-6, with D uncertain. V was shortened by 3 bases and J by 4 bases, with 7 bases between the two germline ends. CDR1 and CDR2 from the germline V gene are LNHDA and SQIVND (reference sequence). The CDR3 is made up of 14 amino acids. CDR3 nucleotides: TGTGCCAGTAGTATTACCGAGTATAATTCACCCCTCCACTTT. Protein sequence: CASSITEYNSPLHF.

This clone was seen once. This rearrangement joins TRBV12-1 to TRBJ1-1; TRBD1, the table's D call, lacks a check against the DNA. TRBV12-1 is an annotated pseudogene. The CDR3 spans 14 residues. The CDR3 loop reads CASSGEDIYTEAFF. Here the CDR3 DNA reads TGTGCCAGCAGCGGAGAGGACATTTACACTGAAGCTTTCTTT.

This clone turned up a few times. CDR3 nucleotide sequence: TGTGCCAGCAGTCCCTTGGGCACTGAAGCTTTCTTT. It yields the protein CASSPLGTEAFF. The V and J genes are TRBV27 and TRBJ1-1; no clear D. Per the germline V gene, CDR1 is MNHEY and CDR2 is SMNVEV (reference sequence). Trimming shortened V by 5 bases and J by 4 bases, and 8 bases separated the two germline ends. The CDR3 runs to 12 residues.

This chain connects TRBV5-4 to TRBJ1-5; no clear D gene. V was shortened by 0 bases and J by 3 bases, with 4 bases between the two germline ends. This CDR3 is built from 13 residues. The germline V gene has CDR1 SGHNT and CDR2 YYREEE (reference sequence). In nucleotides, the CDR3 is TGTGCCAGCAGCTTGGACTACAATCAGCCCCAGCATTTT. Encoded protein: CASSLDYNQPQHF.

The V gene is TRBV7-2, the J gene TRBJ1-1, with D perhaps TRBD1 (6 bases). The CDR3 spans 14 residues. The V end was cut by 8 bases, the J end by 7 bases, with 20 bases between. Looked up from germline, CDR1 is SGHTA and CDR2 is FQGNSA. The CDR3 coding sequence is TGTGCCAGCCAACGATGGGGGCAGGAGAATGAAGCTTTCTTT. Encoded protein: CASQRWGQENEAFF.

V gene TRBV7-9 combines with J gene TRBJ1-2; no definite D call. The CDR3 is 13 residues long. Germline lookup yields CDR1 SEHNR and CDR2 FQNEAQ (reference sequence). Trimming took off 2 bases at V and 3 bases at J, with 7 bases between the two ends. The chain's CDR3 is CASSLSGDYGYTF. The CDR3 DNA sequence: TGTGCCAGCAGCTTAAGCGGGGACTATGGCTACACCTTC.

The chain carries TRBV11-3 and TRBJ2-2; TRBD2 is a possible D gene (5 bases). Germline CDR1 and CDR2: SGHNT and YENEEA. The V gene lost 5 bases and the J gene lost 6 bases, with 13 bases spanning the gap. CDR3 length equals 14 residues. CDR3 region: CASSPGRSAGELFF. CDR3 bases: TGTGCCAGCAGCCCCGGTCGTAGCGCCGGGGAGCTGTTTTTT.

This clone was detected once. The CDR3 sequence is CASKVGGTDTQYF. The DNA of the CDR3 is TGCGCCAGCAAAGTTGGTGGCACAGATACGCAGTATTTT. The V call is TRBV10-1, the J call TRBJ2-3; the D is unclear. V lost 7 bases, J lost 1 base, and 9 bases lay in between. The CDR3 totals 13 residues. CDR1 and CDR2 from the germline V gene are WNHNN and SYGVQD (reference sequence).

V usage is TRBV5-4 and J usage is TRBJ1-1; D call uncertain. Germline values: CDR1 SGHNT, CDR2 YYREEE (reference sequence). V dropped 3 bases and J dropped 8 bases, with 14 bases sitting between them. The CDR3 runs to 13 residues. CDR3 in DNA: TGTGCCAGCAGCTCCATTAGCGGGGAGGAAGCTTTCTTT. Protein sequence: CASSSISGEEAFF.

V is TRBV4-1 and J is TRBJ2-2, with unresolved D. V was pared by 0 bases and J by 1 base, with 9 bases between. Germline assignment: CDR1 MGHRA and CDR2 YSYEKL. The CDR3 consists of 16 residues. CDR3 amino acids: CASSQDTALNTGELFF. The CDR3 DNA sequence: TGCGCCAGCAGCCAAGATACAGCTTTGAACACCGGGGAGCTGTTTTTT.